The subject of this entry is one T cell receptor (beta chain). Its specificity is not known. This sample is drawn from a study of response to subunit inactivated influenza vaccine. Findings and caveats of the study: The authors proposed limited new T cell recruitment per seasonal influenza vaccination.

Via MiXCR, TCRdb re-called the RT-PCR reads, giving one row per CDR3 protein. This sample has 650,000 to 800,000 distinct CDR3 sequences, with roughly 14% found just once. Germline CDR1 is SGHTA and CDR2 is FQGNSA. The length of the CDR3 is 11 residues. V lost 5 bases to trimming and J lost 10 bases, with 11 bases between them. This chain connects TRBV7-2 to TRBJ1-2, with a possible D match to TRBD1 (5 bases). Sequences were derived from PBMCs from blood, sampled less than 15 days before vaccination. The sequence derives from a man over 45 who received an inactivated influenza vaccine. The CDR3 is CASSPGFVYTF. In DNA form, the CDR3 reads TGTGCCAGCAGCCCAGGGTTTGTCTACACCTTC.